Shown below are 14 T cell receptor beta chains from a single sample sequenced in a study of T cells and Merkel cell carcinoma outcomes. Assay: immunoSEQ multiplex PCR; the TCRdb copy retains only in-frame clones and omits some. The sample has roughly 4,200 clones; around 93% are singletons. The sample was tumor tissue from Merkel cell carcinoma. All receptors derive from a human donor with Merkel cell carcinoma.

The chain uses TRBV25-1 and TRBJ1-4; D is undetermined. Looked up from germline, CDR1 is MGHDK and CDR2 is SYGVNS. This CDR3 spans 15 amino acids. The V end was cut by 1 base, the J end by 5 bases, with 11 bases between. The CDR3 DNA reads TGTGCCAGCAGTGAATCAGTCAGTCGGAATGAAAAACTGTTTTTT. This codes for CASSESVSRNEKLFF.

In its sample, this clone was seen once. DNA of the CDR3: TGCGCCAGCAGCTTGGATCCCTCTGGAAACACCATATATTTT. Translated: CASSLDPSGNTIYF. J is TRBJ1-3 and V is TRBV5-1; D ambiguous. Per the germline V gene, CDR1 is SGHRS and CDR2 is YFSETQ. The length of the CDR3 is 14 residues. V was cut by 0 bases and J by 0 bases, with 4 bases left in between.

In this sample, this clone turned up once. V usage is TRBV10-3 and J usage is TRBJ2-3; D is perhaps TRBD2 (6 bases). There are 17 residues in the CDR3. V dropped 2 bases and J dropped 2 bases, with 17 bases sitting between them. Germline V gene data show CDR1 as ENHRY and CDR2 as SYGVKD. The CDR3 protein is CAISEGAGQDITDTQYF. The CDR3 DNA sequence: TGTGCCATCAGTGAGGGAGCGGGCCAAGACATCACAGATACGCAGTATTTT.

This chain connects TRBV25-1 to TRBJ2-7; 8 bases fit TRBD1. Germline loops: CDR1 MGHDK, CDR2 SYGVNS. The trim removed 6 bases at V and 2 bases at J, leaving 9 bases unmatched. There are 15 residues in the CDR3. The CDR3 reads CASSGTTGDPYEQYF. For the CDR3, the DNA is TGTGCCAGCAGCGGGACGACAGGGGACCCCTACGAGCAGTACTTC.

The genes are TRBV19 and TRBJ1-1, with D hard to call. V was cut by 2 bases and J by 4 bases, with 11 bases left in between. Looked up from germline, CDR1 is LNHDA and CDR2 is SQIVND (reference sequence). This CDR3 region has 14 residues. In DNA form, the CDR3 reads TGTGCCAGTAGTATATGGGCGGCCGGCACTGAAGCTTTCTTT. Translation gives CASSIWAAGTEAFF.

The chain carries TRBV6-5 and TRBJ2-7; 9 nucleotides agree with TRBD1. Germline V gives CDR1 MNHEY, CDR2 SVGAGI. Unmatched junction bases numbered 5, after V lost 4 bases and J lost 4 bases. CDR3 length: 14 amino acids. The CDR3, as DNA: TGTGCCAGCAGTTGGACAGGGGAGGGGTACGAGCAGTACTTC. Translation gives CASSWTGEGYEQYF.

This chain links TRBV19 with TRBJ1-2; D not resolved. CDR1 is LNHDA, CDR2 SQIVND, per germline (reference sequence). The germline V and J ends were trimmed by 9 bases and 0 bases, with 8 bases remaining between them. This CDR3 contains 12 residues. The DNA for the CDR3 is TGTGCCAGCCAGGTTTCTAACTATGGCTACACCTTC. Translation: CASQVSNYGYTF.

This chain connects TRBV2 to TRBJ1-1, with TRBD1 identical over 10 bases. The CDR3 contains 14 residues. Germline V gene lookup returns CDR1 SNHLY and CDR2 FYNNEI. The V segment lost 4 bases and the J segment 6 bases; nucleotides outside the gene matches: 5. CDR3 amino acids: CASSVRGTGAEAFF. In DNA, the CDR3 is TGTGCCAGCAGTGTAAGGGGGACAGGGGCTGAAGCTTTCTTT.

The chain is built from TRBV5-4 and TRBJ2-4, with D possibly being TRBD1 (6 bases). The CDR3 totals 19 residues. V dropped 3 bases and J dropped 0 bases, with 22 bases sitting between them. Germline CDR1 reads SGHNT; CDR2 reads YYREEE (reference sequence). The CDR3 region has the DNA TGTGCCAGCAGCTCCCGGAGACAGGTCAACCAGCTAGCCAAAAACATTCAGTACTTC. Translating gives CASSSRRQVNQLAKNIQYF.

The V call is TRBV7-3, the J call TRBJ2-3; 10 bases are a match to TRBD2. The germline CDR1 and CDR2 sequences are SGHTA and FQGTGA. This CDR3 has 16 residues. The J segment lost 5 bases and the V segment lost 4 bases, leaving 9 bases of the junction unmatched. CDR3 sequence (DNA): TGTGCCAGCAGCTCCGCCACTAGCGGGATCGGAGATACGCAGTATTTT. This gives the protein CASSSATSGIGDTQYF.

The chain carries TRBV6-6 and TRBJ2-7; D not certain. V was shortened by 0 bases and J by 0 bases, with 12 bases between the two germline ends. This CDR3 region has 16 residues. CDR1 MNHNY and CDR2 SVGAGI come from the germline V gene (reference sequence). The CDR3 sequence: CASSYSTHLTSYEQYF. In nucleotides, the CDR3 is TGTGCCAGCAGTTACTCGACCCACCTAACCTCCTACGAGCAGTACTTC.

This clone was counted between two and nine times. The chain's CDR3 is CASSPRVSYEQYF. As DNA, the CDR3 is TGTGCCAGCAGTCCCCGGGTCAGCTACGAGCAGTACTTC. V usage is TRBV27 and J usage is TRBJ2-7, with D unresolved. Looked up from germline, CDR1 is MNHEY and CDR2 is SMNVEV (reference sequence). The V gene lost 5 bases and the J gene lost 3 bases, with 11 bases spanning the gap. There are 13 residues in the CDR3.

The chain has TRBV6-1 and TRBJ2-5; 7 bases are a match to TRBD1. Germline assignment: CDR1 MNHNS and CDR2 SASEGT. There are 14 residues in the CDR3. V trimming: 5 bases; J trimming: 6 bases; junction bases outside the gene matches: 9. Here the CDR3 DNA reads TGTGCCAGCAGTTCCCGACAGGGTGAGAAGACCCAGTACTTC. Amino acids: CASSSRQGEKTQYF.

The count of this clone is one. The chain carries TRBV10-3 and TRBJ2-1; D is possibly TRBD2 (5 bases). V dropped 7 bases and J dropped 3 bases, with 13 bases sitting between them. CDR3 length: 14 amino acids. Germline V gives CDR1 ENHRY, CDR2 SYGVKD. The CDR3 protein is CAITLATHYNEQFF. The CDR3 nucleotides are TGTGCCATCACTTTAGCGACTCACTACAATGAGCAGTTCTTC.